These T cell receptor beta chains were read from a single sample in a study of T cells in Graves' hyperthyroidism and ophthalmopathy. TCRdb re-derived calls from the multiplex PCR reads in MiXCR, one entry per CDR3 protein. Of some 800,000 distinct CDR3 sequences detected, around 39% appear once; the ten largest clones hold approximately 8.7%. The sequencing sample was made of blood. These receptors were collected from a man aged 18 to 35 with Graves' hyperthyroidism. Both conserved end residues are part of each CDR3. D genes are given only for firm matches. A clone size is listed for some rows: how often the clone was seen (once, few, many), or a class if it is expanded.

. TRBJ1-6 . TRBV7-3 CASSLISGAGTLHF TGTGCCAGCAGCTTAATATCAGGGGCAGGGACCCTCCACTTT
. TRBJ1-1 few TRBV20-1 CSARDRTRNTEAFF TGCAGTGCTAGGGACCGAACCAGGAACACTGAAGCTTTCTTT
TRBD2 TRBJ2-5 . TRBV6-1 CASSTPGGTSGSPGEETQYF TGTGCCAGCAGCACGCCTGGAGGGACTAGCGGGTCACCCGGCGAAGAGACCCAGTACTTC
. TRBJ2-7 . TRBV19 CASSISGGLDGQYF TGTGCCAGTAGTATATCTGGGGGCTTGGACGGGCAGTACTTC
. TRBJ2-7 once TRBV24-1 CATSGAYEQYF TGTGCCACCTCGGGGGCCTACGAGCAGTACTTC
. TRBJ1-5 many TRBV29-1 CSVSDSNQPQHF TGCAGCGTATCCGACAGCAATCAGCCCCAGCATTTT
. TRBJ2-5 many TRBV20-1 CSARDRSDKETQYF TGCAGTGCTAGAGATCGGAGTGACAAAGAGACCCAGTACTTC
. TRBJ1-6 . TRBV3-1 CASSTDSHQQLAPLHF TGTGCCAGCAGCACGGACAGCCATCAACAACTGGCACCCCTCCACTTT
TRBD2 TRBJ2-4 . TRBV2 CASVSGTSGTIQYF TGTGCCAGCGTCAGCGGGACTAGCGGGACGATTCAGTACTTC
. TRBJ1-2 . TRBV29-1 CSVEVVEGNYGYTF TGCAGCGTTGAAGTGGTCGAGGGCAACTATGGCTACACCTTC
. TRBJ1-1 many TRBV10-3 CAISEGHMDTEAFF TGTGCCATCAGTGAGGGACACATGGACACTGAAGCTTTCTTT
. TRBJ2-5 . TRBV5-4 CASSLSGTEQETQYF TGTGCCAGCAGCTTGTCCGGGACGGAACAAGAGACCCAGTACTTC
. TRBJ2-5 many TRBV15 CATSRVSGDQETQYF TGTGCCACCAGCAGAGTAAGTGGAGACCAAGAGACCCAGTACTTC
. TRBJ1-2 many TRBV7-9 CASAAWMGHGYTF TGTGCCTCCGCCGCTTGGATGGGCCATGGCTACACCTTC
. TRBJ1-1 . TRBV6-5 CASSYGAYTGTPAEAFF TGTGCCAGCAGTTACGGAGCTTATACCGGGACCCCCGCAGAAGCTTTCTTT
TRBD2 TRBJ2-5 few TRBV7-6 CASSLVSLGTSGPQETQYF TGTGCCAGCAGCTTAGTGTCTCTGGGGACTAGCGGGCCTCAAGAGACCCAGTACTTC
. TRBJ1-5 many TRBV24-1 CATSDWRAGQPQHF TGTGCCACCAGTGATTGGAGGGCAGGTCAGCCCCAGCATTTT
. TRBJ2-7 few TRBV9 CASSQEVEHYEQYF TGTGCCAGCAGCCAAGAGGTGGAGCACTACGAGCAGTACTTC
TRBD2 TRBJ2-7 . TRBV29-1 CSQDGAGADEQYF TGCAGCCAAGACGGAGCGGGGGCTGACGAGCAGTACTTC
. TRBJ1-3 . TRBV12-3/TRBV12-4 CASSTYSVNTIYF TGTGCCAGCAGTACCTACTCGGTGAACACCATATATTTT
. TRBJ2-7 . TRBV11-2 CASSLDPLSYEQYF TGTGCCAGCAGCTTAGACCCCCTCTCCTACGAGCAGTACTTC
. TRBJ2-5 many TRBV20-1 CSAPDSLTQETQYF TGCAGTGCCCCGGACAGCTTAACTCAAGAGACCCAGTACTTC
. TRBJ2-2 few TRBV19 CASSPPSRNTGELFF TGTGCCAGTAGTCCCCCCAGCAGGAACACCGGGGAGCTGTTTTTT
. TRBJ1-1 many TRBV15 CATSRDRRNTEAFF TGTGCCACCAGCAGAGATAGGAGAAACACTGAAGCTTTCTTT
TRBD2 TRBJ2-7 few TRBV5-6 CASSSGSGRAPYEQYF TGTGCCAGCAGCTCCGGTAGCGGGAGGGCCCCCTACGAGCAGTACTTC
. TRBJ1-1 few TRBV9 CASSPDGLNTEAFF TGTGCCAGCTCACCGGACGGCTTGAACACTGAAGCTTTCTTT
TRBD1 TRBJ1-4 few TRBV2 CASSERDRGAEKLFF TGTGCCAGCAGTGAGAGGGACAGGGGAGCTGAAAAACTGTTTTTT
. TRBJ2-5 once TRBV9 CASSTGAEGRGETQYF TGTGCCAGCAGCACCGGTGCAGAGGGAAGAGGAGAGACCCAGTACTTC